A single sample gave rise to the 10 T cell receptor beta chains below, sequenced in a study of vaccination effects on CD4 cells after COVID-19. Assay: immunoSEQ multiplex PCR; the TCRdb copy retains only in-frame clones and omits some. The sample lists about 20,000 clones; approximately 74% were seen once. Antigen-specific CD4+ T cells expanded by the ViraFEST assay with viral peptide pools were then sequenced. CD4+ T cells were isolated after 10 days of culture. Sometime from March through December 2020, the person acquired a SARS-CoV-2 infection that PCR confirmed. These receptors have no known antigen. The sequencing used CD4+ T cells from PBMCs cultured with SARS-CoV-2 spike peptides, collected before COVID-19 vaccination. Receptors were obtained from a human donor who had a prior SARS-CoV-2 infection.

This rearrangement joins TRBV6-2 or TRBV6-3 to TRBJ2-7, with D uncertain. V was shortened by 0 bases and J by 6 bases, with 6 bases between the two germline ends. Germline lookup yields CDR1 MNHEY and CDR2 SVGEGT. The CDR3 contains 12 residues. DNA of the CDR3: TGTGCCAGCAGTTACTCCACCATCGAGCAGTACTTC. Its protein is CASSYSTIEQYF.

The chain recombines TRBV5-5 with TRBJ2-2, with TRBD1 as a possible D gene (5 bases). Trimming pared 3 bases from V and 2 bases from J, leaving 14 bases between. The germline CDR1 and CDR2 sequences are SGHKS and YYEKEE (reference sequence). The length of the CDR3 is 16 residues. The CDR3 nucleotides are TGTGCCAGCAGCTCCACCCCCAGGGCAAACACCGGGGAGCTGTTTTTT. Amino acid sequence: CASSSTPRANTGELFF.

The V and J genes are TRBV6-6 and TRBJ2-7, with 9 bases aligning to TRBD1. This CDR3 has 16 amino acids. With V trimmed by 6 bases and J by 5 bases, 14 bases remained unmatched. Per germline, CDR1 MNHNY and CDR2 SVGAGI (reference sequence). CDR3: CASSYPSGTGHNEQYF. The DNA for the CDR3 is TGTGCCAGCAGCTACCCCTCCGGGACAGGGCATAACGAGCAGTACTTC.

The chain uses TRBV30 and TRBJ1-4; unclear D gene. The V end was cut by 4 bases, the J end by 7 bases, with 10 bases between. From germline, CDR1 is GTSNPN and CDR2 SVGIG (reference sequence). This CDR3 has 12 amino acids. CDR3 sequence: CAWNHEGEKLFF. CDR3 in DNA: TGTGCCTGGAACCACGAAGGTGAAAAACTGTTTTTT.

The chain joins TRBV21-1 to TRBJ2-7; TRBD1, the D gene given by the table, was not confirmed from the DNA. TRBV21-1 is termed a pseudogene. The CDR3 runs 17 residues. DNA for the CDR3: TGTGCCAGCAGCAAAGAGGGACGGACAGAATACTCCTACGAGCAGTACTTC. It encodes CASSKEGRTEYSYEQYF.

The chain is built from TRBV19 and TRBJ2-1, with D unresolved. This CDR3 has 14 residues. Trimming removed 8 bases at V and 5 bases at J, with 16 bases between. The germline V gene has CDR1 LNHDA and CDR2 SQIVND (reference sequence). The CDR3 DNA reads as TGTGCCAGTCGGACCAGGAAAAAAGACAATGAGCAGTTCTTC. This codes for CASRTRKKDNEQFF.

The V gene is TRBV18, the J gene TRBJ2-3, with D maybe TRBD2 (6 bases). CDR3 length: 15 residues. The V end was cut by 4 bases, the J end by 3 bases, with 14 bases between. Germline V gene sequence: CDR1 KGHSH, CDR2 LQKENI. The CDR3 nucleotides read TGTGCCAGCTCACAACTAACAAGCGGGACAGATACGCAGTATTTT. This codes for CASSQLTSGTDTQYF.

The CDR3 region has the DNA TGTGCCAGCAGCTTGGAGTTAGGGGCAGATACGCAGTATTTT. Protein: CASSLELGADTQYF. This rearrangement joins TRBV7-2 to TRBJ2-3; TRBD1 might be the D (5 bases). V shed 3 bases and J shed 4 bases, with 11 bases lying between them. Per germline, CDR1 SGHTA and CDR2 FQGNSA. This CDR3 is 14 amino acids long.

This chain joins TRBV7-2 and TRBJ2-1; TRBD2 matches 12 bases. The V and J ends lost 1 base and 1 base, in that order; junction bases with no gene match: 8. The length of the CDR3 is 19 residues. The germline gives CDR1 SGHTA, CDR2 FQGNSA. The CDR3 coding sequence is TGTGCCAGCAGCTTAGTTTCCCCGACTAGCGGGGGATCCTACAATGAGCAGTTCTTC. It yields the protein CASSLVSPTSGGSYNEQFF.

The chain joins TRBV19 to TRBJ1-2, with 7 bases that match TRBD1. Germline lookup yields CDR1 LNHDA and CDR2 SQIVND (reference sequence). The ends lost 5 bases at V and 7 bases at J; junction bases unmatched: 10. The CDR3 has 14 residues. CDR3 sequence reads: CASSPPGQNLGYTF. The CDR3 nucleotides are TGTGCCAGTAGTCCACCGGGACAGAATCTTGGCTACACCTTC.